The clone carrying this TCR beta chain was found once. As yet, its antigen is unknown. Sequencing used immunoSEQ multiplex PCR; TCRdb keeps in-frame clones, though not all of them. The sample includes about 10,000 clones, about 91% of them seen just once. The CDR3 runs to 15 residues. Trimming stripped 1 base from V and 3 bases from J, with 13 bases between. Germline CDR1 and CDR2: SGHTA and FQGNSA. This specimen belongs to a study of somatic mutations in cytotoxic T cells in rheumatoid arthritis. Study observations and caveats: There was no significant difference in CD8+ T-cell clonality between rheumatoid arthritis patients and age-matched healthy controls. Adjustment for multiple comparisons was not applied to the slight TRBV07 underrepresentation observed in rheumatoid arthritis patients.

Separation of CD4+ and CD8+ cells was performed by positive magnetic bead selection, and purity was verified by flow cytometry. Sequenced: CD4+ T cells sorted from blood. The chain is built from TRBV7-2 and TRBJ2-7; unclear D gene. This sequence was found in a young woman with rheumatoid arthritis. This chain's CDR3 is CASSLELMRYYEQYF. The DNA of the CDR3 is TGTGCCAGCAGCTTAGAATTAATGCGCTACTACGAGCAGTACTTC.